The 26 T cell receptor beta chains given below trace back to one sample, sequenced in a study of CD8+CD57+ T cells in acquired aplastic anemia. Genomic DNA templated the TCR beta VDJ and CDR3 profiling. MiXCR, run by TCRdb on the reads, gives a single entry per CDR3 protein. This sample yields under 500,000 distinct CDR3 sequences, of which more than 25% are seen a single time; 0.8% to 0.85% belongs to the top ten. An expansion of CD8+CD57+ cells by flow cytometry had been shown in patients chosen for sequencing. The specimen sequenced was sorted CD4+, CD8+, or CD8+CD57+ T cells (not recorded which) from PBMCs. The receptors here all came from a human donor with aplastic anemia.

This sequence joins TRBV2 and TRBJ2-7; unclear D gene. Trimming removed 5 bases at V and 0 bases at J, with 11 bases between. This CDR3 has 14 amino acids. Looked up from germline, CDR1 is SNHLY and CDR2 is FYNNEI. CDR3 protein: CASSREPSSYEQYF. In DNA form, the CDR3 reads TGTGCCAGCAGTCGCGAACCGAGCTCCTACGAGCAGTACTTC.

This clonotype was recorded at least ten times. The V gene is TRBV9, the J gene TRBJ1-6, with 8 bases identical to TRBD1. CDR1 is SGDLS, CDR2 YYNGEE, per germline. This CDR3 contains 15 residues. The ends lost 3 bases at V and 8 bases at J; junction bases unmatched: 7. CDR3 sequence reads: CASSAPGQVYSPLHF. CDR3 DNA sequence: TGTGCCAGCAGCGCCCCGGGACAGGTCTATTCACCCCTCCACTTT.

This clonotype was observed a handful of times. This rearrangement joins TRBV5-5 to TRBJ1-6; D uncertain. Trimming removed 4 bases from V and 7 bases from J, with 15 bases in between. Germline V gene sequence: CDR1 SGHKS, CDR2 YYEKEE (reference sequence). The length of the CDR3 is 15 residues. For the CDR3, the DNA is TGTGCCAGCAGCAGTTCTCGGACGGGGAATTCACCCCTCCACTTT. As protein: CASSSSRTGNSPLHF.

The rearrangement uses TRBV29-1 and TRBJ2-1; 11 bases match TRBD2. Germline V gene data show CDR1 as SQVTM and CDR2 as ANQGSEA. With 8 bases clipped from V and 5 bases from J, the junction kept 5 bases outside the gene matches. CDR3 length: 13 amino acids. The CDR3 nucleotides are TGCAGCTCCGTTAGCGGGGGGGACAATGAGCAGTTCTTC. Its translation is CSSVSGGDNEQFF.

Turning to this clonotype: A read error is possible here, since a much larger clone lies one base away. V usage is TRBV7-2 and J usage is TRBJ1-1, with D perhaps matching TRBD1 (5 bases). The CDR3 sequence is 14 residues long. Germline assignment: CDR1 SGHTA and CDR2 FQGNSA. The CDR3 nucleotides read TGTGCCAGCAGCTTAGCGACAGCATACACTGGAGCTTTCTTT. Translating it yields CASSLATAYTGAFF.

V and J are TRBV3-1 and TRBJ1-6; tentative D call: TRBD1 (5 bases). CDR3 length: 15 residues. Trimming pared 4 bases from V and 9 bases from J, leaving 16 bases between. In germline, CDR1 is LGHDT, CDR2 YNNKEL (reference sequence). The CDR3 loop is CASSPRDSTGSPLHF. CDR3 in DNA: TGTGCCAGCAGCCCAAGGGACTCTACGGGTTCACCCCTCCACTTT.

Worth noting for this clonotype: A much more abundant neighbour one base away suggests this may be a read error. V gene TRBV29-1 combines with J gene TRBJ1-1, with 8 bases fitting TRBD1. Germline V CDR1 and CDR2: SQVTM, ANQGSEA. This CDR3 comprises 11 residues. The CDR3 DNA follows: TGCAGCGGCGACAGGGGCACTGAAGCTCTCTTT. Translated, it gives CSGDRGTEALF.

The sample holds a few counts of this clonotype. The CDR3 DNA follows: TGTGCCACCAGCAGAGGGAAGGGGGCCAATTCTCAAGAGACCCAGTACTTC. Residues: CATSRGKGANSQETQYF. The V and J genes are TRBV15 and TRBJ2-5; 7 bases line up with TRBD1. CDR3 size: 17 residues. Germline assignment: CDR1 LNHNV and CDR2 YYDKDF (reference sequence). The trim removed 1 base at V and 2 bases at J, leaving 10 bases unmatched.

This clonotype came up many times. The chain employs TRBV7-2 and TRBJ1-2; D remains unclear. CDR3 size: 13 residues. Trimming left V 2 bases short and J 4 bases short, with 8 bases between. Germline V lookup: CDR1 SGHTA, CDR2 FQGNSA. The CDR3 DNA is TGTGCCAGCAGCTTATTGGGTTCCTATGGCTACACCTTC. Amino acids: CASSLLGSYGYTF. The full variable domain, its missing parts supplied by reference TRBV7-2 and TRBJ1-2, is GAGVSQSPSNKVTEKGKDVELRCDPISGHTALYWYRQSLGQGLEFLIYFQGNSAPDKSGLPSDRFSAERTGGSVSTLTIQRTQQEDSAVYLCASSLLGSYGYTFGSGTRLTVV.

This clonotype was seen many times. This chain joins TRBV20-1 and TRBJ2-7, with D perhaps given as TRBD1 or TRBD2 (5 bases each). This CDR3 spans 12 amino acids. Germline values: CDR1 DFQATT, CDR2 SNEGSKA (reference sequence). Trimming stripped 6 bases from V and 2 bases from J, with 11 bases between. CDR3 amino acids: CSARDVTYEQYF. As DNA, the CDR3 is TGCAGTGCAAGGGACGTCACCTACGAGCAGTACTTC.

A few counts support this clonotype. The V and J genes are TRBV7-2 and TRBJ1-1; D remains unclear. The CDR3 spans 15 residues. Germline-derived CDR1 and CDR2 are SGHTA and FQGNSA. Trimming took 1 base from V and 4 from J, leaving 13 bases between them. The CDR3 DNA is TGTGCCAGCAGCTTAGGCTCCGGGAGTTTCACTGAAGCTTTCTTT. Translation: CASSLGSGSFTEAFF.

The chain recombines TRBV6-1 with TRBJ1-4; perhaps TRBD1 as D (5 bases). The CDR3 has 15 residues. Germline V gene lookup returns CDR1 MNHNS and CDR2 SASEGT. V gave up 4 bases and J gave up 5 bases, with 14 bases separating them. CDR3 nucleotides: TGTGCCAGCAGTGCCGCCGGGGGAGGGAATGAAAAACTGTTTTTT. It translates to CASSAAGGGNEKLFF.

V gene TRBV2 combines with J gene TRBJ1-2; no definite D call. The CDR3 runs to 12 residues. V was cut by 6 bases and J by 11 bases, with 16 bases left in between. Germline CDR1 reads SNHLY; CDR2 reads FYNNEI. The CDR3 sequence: CASSAGLAGYTF. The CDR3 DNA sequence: TGTGCCAGCAGCGCCGGACTAGCGGGATACACCTTC. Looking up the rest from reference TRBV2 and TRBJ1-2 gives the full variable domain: EPEVTQTPSHQVTQMGQEVILRCVPISNHLYFYWYRQILGQKVEFLVSFYNNEISEKSEIFDDQFSVERPDGSNFTLKIRSTKLEDSAMYFCASSAGLAGYTFGSGTRLTVV.

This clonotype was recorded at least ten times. The CDR3 loop reads CASSYEGQNYGYTF. The CDR3 DNA reads TGCGCCAGCAGCTACGAGGGACAGAACTATGGCTACACCTTC. This sequence joins TRBV5-1 and TRBJ1-2, with TRBD1 matching 7 bases. Germline-derived CDR1 and CDR2 are SGHRS and YFSETQ. CDR3 length: 14 residues. V shed 3 bases and J 2 bases; nucleotides not matched to a gene: 4. Using reference TRBV5-1 and TRBJ1-2 for the parts outside the CDR3, the full variable domain is KAGVTQTPRYLIKTRGQQVTLSCSPISGHRSVSWYQQTPGQGLQFLFEYFSETQRNKGNFPGRFSGRQFSNSRSEMNVSTLELGDSALYLCASSYEGQNYGYTFGSGTRLTVV.

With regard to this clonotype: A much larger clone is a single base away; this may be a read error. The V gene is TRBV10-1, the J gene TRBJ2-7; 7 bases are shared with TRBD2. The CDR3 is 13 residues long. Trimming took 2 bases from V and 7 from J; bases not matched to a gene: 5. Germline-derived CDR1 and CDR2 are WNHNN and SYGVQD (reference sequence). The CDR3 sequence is CASSEGLDHEQYF. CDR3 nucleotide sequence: TGCGCCAGCAGTGAGGGACTAGACCATGAGCAGTACTTC.

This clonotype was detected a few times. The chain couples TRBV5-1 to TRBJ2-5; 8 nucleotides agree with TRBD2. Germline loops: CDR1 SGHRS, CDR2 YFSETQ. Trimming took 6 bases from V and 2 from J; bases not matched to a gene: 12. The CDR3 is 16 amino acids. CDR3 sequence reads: CASTIGGLGVQETQYF. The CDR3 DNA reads TGCGCCAGCACCATTGGGGGACTAGGGGTACAAGAGACCCAGTACTTC.

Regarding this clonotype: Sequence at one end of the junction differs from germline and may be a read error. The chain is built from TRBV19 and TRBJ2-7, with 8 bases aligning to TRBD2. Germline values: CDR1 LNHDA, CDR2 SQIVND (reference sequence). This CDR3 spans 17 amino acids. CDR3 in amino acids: CASSIGFSGRTSYEQYF. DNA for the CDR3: TGTGCCAGTAGTATCGGGTTCAGCGGGAGAACCTCCTATGAGCAGTACTTC.

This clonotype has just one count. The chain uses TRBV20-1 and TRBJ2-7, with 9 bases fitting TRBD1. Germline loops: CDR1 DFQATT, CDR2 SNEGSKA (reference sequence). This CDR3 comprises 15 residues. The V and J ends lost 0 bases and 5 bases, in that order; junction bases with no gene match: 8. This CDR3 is CSARDLGTGRHEQYF. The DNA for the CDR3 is TGCAGTGCTAGAGATTTAGGGACAGGGAGACACGAGCAGTACTTC.

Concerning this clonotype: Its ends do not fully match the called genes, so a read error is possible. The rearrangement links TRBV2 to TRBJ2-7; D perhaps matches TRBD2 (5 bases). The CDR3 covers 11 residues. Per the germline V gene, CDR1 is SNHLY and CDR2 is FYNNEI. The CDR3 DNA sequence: TGTGCCAGCAGTGTTGAGGCGGGCGGTTCTTTC. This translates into CASSVEAGGSF. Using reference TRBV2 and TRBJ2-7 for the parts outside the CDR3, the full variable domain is EPEVTQTPSHQVTQMGQEVILRCVPISNHLYFYWYRQILGQKVEFLVSFYNNEISEKSEIFDDQFSVERPDGSNFTLKIRSTKLEDSAMYFCASSVEAGGSFGPGTRLTVT.

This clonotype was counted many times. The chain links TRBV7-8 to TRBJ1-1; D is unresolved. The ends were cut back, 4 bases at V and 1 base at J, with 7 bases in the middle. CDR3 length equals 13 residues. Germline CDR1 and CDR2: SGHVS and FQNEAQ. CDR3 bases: TGTGCCAGCAGCTCTGCAGGGAACACTGAAGCTTTCTTT. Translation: CASSSAGNTEAFF.

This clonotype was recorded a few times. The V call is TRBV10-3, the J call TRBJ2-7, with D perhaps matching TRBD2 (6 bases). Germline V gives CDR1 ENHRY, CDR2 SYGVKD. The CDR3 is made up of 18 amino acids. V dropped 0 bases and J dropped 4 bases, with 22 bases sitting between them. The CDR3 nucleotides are TGTGCCATCAGTGAGTCAAATTTCGGAGGAGGGAAAAGTTACGAGCAGTACTTC. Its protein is CAISESNFGGGKSYEQYF.

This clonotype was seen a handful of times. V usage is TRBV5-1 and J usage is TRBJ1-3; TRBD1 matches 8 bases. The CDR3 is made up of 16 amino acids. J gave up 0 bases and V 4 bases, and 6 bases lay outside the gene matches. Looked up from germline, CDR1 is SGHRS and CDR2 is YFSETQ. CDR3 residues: CASSGTGPNSGNTIYF. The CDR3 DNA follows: TGCGCCAGCAGCGGGACAGGACCTAACTCTGGAAACACCATATATTTT.

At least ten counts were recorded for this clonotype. DNA of the CDR3: TGTGCCAGCAGGCTAGACTCCGCTGACTACAATGAGCAGTTCTTC. Its translation is CASRLDSADYNEQFF. The rearrangement joins TRBV2 to TRBJ2-1; no firm D call. The germline V gene has CDR1 SNHLY and CDR2 FYNNEI. The CDR3 runs to 15 residues. V shed 6 bases and J shed 3 bases, with 15 bases lying between them.

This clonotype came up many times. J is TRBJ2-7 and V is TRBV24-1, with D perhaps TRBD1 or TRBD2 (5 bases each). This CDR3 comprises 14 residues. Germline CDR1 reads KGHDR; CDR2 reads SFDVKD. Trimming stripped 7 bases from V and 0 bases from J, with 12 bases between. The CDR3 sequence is CATRAGTGSYEQYF. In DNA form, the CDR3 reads TGTGCCACCAGGGCCGGGACGGGCTCCTACGAGCAGTACTTC.

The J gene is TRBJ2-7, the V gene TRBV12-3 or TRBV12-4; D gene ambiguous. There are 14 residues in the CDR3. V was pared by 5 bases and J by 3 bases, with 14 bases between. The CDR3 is CASSLSSNSYEQYF. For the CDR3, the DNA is TGTGCCAGCAGTCTTTCCTCGAACAGCTACGAGCAGTACTTC.

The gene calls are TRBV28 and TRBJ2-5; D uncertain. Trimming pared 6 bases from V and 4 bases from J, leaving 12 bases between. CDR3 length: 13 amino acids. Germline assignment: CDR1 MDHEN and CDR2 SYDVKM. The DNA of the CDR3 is TGTGCCAGCAGGTTCTCGGGCCCAGAGACCCAGTACTTC. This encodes CASRFSGPETQYF.